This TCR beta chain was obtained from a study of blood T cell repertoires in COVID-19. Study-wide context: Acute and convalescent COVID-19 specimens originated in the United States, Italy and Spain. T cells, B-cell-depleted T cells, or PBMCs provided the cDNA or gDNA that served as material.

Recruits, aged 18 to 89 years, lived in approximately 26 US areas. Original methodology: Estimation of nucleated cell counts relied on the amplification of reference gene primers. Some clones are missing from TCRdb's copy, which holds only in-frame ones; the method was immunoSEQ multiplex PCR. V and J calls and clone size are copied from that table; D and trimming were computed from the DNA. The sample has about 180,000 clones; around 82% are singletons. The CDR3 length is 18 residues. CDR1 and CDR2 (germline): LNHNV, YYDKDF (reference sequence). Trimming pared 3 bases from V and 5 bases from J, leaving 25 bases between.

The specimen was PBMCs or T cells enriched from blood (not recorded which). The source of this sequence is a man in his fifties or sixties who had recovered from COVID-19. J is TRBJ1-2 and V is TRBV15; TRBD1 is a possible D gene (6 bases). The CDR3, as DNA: TGTGCCACCAGCAGTTCTATGGACAGACCCAAGCCGTGGTATGGCTACACCTTC. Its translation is CATSSSMDRPKPWYGYTF.